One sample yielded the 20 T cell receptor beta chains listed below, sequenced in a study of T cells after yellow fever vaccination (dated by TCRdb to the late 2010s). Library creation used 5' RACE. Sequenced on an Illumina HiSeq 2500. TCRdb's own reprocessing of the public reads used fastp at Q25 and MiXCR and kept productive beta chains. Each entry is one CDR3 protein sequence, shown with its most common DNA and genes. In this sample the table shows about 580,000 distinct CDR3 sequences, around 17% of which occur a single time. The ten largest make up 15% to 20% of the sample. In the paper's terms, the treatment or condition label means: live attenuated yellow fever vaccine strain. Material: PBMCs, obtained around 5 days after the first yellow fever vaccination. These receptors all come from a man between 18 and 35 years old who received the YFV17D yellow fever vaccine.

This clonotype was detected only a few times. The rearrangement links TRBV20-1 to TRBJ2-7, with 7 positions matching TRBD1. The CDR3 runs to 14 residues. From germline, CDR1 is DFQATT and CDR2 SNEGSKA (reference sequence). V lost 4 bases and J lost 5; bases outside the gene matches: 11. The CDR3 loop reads CSATSDRDPDEQYF. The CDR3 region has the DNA TGCAGTGCTACCAGCGACAGGGATCCCGACGAGCAGTACTTC.

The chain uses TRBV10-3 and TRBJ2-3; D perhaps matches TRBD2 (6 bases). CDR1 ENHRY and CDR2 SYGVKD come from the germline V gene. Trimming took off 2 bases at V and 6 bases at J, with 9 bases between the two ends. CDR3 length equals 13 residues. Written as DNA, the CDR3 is TGTGCCATCAGTGAGGGGGGGAGGGATACGCAGTATTTT. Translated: CAISEGGRDTQYF.

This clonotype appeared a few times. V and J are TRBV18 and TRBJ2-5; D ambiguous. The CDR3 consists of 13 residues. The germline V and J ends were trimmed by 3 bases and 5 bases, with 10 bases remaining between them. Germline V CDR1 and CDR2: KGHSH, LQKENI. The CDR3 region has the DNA TGTGCCAGCTCACCGCCTCCTAAGGAGACCCAGTACTTC. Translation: CASSPPPKETQYF. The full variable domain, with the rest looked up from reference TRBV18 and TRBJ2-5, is NAGVMQNPRHLVRRRGQEARLRCSPMKGHSHVYWYRQLPEEGLKFMVYLQKENIIDESGMPKERFSAEFPKEGPSILRIQQVVRGDSAAYFCASSPPPKETQYFGPGTRLLVL.

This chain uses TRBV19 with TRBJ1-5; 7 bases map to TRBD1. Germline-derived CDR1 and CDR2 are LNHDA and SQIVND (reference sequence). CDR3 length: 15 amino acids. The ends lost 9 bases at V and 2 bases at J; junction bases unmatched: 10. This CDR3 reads CASTPTGDGNQPQHF. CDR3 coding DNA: TGTGCCAGCACACCCACAGGGGATGGCAATCAGCCCCAGCATTTT.

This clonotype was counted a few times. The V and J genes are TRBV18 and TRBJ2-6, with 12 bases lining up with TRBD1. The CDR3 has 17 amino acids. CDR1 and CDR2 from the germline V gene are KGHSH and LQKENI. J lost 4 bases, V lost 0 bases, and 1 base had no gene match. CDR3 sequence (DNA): TGTGCCAGCTCACCACCGGGACAGGGGGCCGGGGCCAACGTCCTGACTTTC. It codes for CASSPPGQGAGANVLTF.

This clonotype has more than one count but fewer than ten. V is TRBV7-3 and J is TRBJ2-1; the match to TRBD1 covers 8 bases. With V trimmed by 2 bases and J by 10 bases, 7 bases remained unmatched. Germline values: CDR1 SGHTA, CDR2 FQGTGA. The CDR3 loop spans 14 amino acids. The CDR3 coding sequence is TGTGCCAGCAGCTTAGAACGGGACAGGAGGGAGCAGTTCTTC. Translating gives CASSLERDRREQFF.

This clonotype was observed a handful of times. As DNA, the CDR3 is TGTGCCAGCAGCCCCCGGGACAGGGTACACGAGCAGTACTTC. Its protein is CASSPRDRVHEQYF. The chain carries TRBV7-9 and TRBJ2-7, with 9 bases aligning to TRBD1. The germline V gene has CDR1 SEHNR and CDR2 FQNEAQ (reference sequence). V lost 5 bases, J lost 5 bases, and 7 bases stayed unmatched. This CDR3 spans 14 amino acids.

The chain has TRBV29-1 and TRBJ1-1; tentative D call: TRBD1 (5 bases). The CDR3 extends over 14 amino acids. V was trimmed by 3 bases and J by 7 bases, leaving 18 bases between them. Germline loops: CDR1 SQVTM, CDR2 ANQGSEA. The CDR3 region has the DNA TGCAGCGTTGAGGGGGGACGGCCCTCGGGTGAAGCTTTCTTT. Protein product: CSVEGGRPSGEAFF.

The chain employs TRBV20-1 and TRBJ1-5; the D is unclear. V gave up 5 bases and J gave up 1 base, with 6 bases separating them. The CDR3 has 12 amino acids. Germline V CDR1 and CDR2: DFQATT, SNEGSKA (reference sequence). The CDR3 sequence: CSAHGSNQPQHF. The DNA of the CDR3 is TGCAGTGCTCACGGGAGCAATCAGCCCCAGCATTTT.

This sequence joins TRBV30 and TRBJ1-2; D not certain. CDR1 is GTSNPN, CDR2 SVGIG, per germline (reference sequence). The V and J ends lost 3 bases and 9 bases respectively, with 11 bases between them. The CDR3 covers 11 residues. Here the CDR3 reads CAWSPMGSYTF. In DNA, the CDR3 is TGTGCCTGGAGCCCGATGGGGAGCTACACCTTC.

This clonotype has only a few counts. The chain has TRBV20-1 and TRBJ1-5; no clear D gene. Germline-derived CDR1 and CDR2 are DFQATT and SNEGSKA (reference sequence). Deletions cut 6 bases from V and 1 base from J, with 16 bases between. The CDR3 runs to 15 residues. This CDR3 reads CSAPSQTLSNQPQHF. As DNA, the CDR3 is TGCAGTGCCCCATCACAAACCCTGAGCAATCAGCCCCAGCATTTT.

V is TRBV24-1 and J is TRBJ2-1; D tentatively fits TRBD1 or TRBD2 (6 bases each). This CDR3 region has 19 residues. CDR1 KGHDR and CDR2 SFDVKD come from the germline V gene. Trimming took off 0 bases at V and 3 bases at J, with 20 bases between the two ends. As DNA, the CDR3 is TGTGCCACCAGTGATTTGCGTCCGGGGGCAATACGGGACTACAATGAGCAGTTCTTC. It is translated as CATSDLRPGAIRDYNEQFF.

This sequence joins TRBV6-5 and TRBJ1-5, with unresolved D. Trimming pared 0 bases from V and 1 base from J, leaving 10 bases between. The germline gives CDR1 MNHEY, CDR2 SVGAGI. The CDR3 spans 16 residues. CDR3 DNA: TGTGCCAGCAGTTACTCGCGTAGTGGGAGCAATCAGCCCCAGCATTTT. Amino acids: CASSYSRSGSNQPQHF.

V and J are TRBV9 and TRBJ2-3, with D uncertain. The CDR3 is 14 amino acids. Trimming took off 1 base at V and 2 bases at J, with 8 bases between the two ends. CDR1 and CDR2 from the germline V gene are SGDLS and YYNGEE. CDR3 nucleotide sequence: TGTGCCAGCAGCGTACGGGCCCCCACAGATACGCAGTATTTT. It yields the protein CASSVRAPTDTQYF.

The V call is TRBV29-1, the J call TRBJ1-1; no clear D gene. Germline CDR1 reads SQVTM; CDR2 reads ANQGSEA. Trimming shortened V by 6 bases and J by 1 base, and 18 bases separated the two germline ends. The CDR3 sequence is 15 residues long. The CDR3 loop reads CSVDPGSPANTEAFF. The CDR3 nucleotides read TGCAGCGTAGACCCGGGAAGTCCGGCGAACACTGAAGCTTTCTTT. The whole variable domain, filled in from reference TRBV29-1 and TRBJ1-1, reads SAVISQKPSRDICQRGTSLTIQCQVDSQVTMMFWYRQQPGQSLTLIATANQGSEATYESGFVIDKFPISRPNLTFSTLTVSNMSPEDSSIYLCSVDPGSPANTEAFFGQGTRLTVV.

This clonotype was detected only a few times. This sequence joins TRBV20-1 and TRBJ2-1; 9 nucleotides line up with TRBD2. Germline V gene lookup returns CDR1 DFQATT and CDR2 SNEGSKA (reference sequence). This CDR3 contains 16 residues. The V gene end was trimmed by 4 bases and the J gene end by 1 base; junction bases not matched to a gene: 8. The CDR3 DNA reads TGCAGTGCTATGCGGGGGGGCGTTATATCCTACAATGAGCAGTTCTTC. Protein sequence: CSAMRGGVISYNEQFF.

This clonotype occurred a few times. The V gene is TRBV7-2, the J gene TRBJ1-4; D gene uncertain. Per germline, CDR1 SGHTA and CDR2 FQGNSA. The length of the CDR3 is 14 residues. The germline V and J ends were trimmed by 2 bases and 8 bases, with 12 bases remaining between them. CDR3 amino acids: CASSLLAGGEKLFF. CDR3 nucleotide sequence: TGTGCCAGCAGCTTACTGGCGGGCGGAGAAAAACTGTTTTTT. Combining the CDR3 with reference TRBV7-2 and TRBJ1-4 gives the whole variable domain GAGVSQSPSNKVTEKGKDVELRCDPISGHTALYWYRQSLGQGLEFLIYFQGNSAPDKSGLPSDRFSAERTGGSVSTLTIQRTQQEDSAVYLCASSLLAGGEKLFFGSGTQLSVL.

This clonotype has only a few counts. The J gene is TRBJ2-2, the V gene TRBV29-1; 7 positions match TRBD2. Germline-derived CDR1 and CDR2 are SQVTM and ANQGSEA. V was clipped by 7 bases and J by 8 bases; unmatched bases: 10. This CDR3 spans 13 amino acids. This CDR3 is CSAERGTLGELFF. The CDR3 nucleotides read TGCAGCGCTGAGCGGGGCACTTTGGGGGAGCTGTTTTTT.

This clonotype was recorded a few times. The CDR3: CASSFAFLDTQYF. The DNA of the CDR3 is TGTGCCAGCAGCTTTGCCTTTTTGGATACGCAGTATTTT. This chain connects TRBV7-2 to TRBJ2-3, with unresolved D. CDR3 length: 13 amino acids. Trimming stripped 3 bases from V and 6 bases from J, with 10 bases between. Germline V gene data show CDR1 as SGHTA and CDR2 as FQGNSA. The full variable domain, rest sourced from reference TRBV7-2 and TRBJ2-3, is GAGVSQSPSNKVTEKGKDVELRCDPISGHTALYWYRQSLGQGLEFLIYFQGNSAPDKSGLPSDRFSAERTGGSVSTLTIQRTQQEDSAVYLCASSFAFLDTQYFGPGTRLTVL.

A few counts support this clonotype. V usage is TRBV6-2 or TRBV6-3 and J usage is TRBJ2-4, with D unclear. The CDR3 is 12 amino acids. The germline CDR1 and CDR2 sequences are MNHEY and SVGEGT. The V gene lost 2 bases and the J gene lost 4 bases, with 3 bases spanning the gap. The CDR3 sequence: CASSYAKNIQYF. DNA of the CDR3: TGTGCCAGCAGTTACGCAAAAAACATTCAGTACTTC.